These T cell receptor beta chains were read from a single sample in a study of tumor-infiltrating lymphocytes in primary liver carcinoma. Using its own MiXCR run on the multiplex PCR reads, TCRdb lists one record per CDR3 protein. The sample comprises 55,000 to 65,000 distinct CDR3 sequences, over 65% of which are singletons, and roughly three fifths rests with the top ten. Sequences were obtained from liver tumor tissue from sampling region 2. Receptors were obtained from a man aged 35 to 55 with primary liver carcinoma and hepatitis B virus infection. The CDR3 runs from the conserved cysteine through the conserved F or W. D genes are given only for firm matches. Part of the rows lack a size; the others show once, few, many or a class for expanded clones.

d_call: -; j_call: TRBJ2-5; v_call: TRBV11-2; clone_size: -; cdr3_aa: CAISQTHGGGKETQYF; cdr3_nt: TGTGCCATCAGTCAAACTCATGGCGGTGGGAAAGAGACCCAGTACTTC
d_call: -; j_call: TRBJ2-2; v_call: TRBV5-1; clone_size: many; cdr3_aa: CASSFWEPGTGELFF; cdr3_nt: TGCGCCAGCAGCTTTTGGGAACCAGGCACCGGGGAGCTGTTTTTT
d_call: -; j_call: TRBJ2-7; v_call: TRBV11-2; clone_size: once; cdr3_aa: CARSSNRNSIEQYF; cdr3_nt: TGTGCCAGGAGCTCTAACAGGAACTCCATCGAGCAGTACTTC
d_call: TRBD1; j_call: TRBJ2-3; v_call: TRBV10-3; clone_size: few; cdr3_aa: CVVSGTGGTDTQYF; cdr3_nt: TGTGTCGTATCCGGGACAGGGGGCACAGATACTCAGTATTTT
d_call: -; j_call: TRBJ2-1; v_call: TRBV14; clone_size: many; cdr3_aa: CASSQGLGQVYNEQFF; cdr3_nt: TGTGCCAGCAGCCAAGGACTAGGTCAAGTTTACAATGAGCAGTTCTTC
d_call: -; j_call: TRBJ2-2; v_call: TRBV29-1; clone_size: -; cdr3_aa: CSLIKDPQSGELFF; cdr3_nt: TGCAGCCTTATAAAGGACCCTCAATCGGGGGAGCTGTTTTTT
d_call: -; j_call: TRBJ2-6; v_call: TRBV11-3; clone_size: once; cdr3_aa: CTCSSTAQPGANVLTF; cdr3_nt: TGTACCTGCAGCTCGACAGCACAGCCTGGGGCCAACGTCCTGACTTTC
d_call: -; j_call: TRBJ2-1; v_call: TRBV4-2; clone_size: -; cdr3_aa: CASSLAHNGNEQFF; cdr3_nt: TGTGCCAGCAGCCTAGCGCACAACGGCAATGAGCAGTTCTTC
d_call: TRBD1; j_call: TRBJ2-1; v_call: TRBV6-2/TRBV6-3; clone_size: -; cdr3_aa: CASSYPDRSPYNEQFF; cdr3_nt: TGTGCCAGCAGTTACCCGGACAGGAGCCCCTACAATGAGCAGTTCTTC
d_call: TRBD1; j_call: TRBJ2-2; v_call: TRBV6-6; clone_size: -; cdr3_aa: CASNSGQGATGELFF; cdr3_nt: TGTGCCAGCAATTCAGGACAGGGGGCCACCGGGGAGCTGTTTTTT
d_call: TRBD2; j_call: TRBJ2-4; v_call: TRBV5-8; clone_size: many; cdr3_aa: CASSLGLAGPKNIQYF; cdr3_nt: TGTGCCAGCAGCCTGGGACTAGCGGGCCCCAAAAACATTCAGTACTTC
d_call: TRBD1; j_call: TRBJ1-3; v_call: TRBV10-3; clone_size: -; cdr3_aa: CASTGDLSSGNTINF; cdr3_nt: TGTGCCAGTACAGGGGACTTGAGCTCTGGAAACACCATAAATTTT
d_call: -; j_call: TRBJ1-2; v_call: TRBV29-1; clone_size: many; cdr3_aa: CSVEAEEGVDGYTF; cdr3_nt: TGCAGCGTTGAAGCGGAAGAAGGGGTGGATGGCTACACCTTC
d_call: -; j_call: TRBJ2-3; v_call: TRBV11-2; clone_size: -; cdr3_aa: CTSSANTGTQYF; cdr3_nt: TGTACCAGCAGCGCCAACACAGGTACGCAGTATTTT
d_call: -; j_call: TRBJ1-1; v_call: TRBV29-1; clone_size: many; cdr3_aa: CSVIENTEAFF; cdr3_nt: TGCAGCGTTATCGAGAACACTGAAGCTTTCTTT
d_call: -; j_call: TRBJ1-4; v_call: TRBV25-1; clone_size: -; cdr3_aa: CASRAAGYNEKLYF; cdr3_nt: TGTGCCAGCAGGGCGGCGGGCTATAATGAAAAACTGTATTTT